These 15 T cell receptor beta chains originate from one sample sequenced in a study of CD8+ T cells in alopecia areata. TCR sequencing used cDNA made by reverse transcription of extracted RNA. The assay was immunoSEQ multiplex PCR, and TCRdb's table has in-frame clones only and misses some. The sample records fewer than 110,000 clones, 50% to 60% being singletons. Stated treatment: oral pan-JAK inhibitor, 5-10 mg twice daily. The specimen comprised CD8+ T cells sorted from blood, sampled at approximately week 61, from a patient treated with tofacitinib. These receptors were obtained from a human donor with alopecia areata.

In its sample, this clone was seen a few times. This chain links TRBV7-8 with TRBJ1-2; 9 bases match TRBD1. CDR3 length: 14 amino acids. V was clipped by 7 bases and J by 7 bases; unmatched bases: 10. The germline V gene has CDR1 SGHVS and CDR2 FQNEAQ. For the CDR3, the DNA is TGTGCCAGCATTGACAGGGGGACTGCGCTTGGCTACACCTTC. Residues: CASIDRGTALGYTF.

The chain links TRBV20-1 to TRBJ2-1; D gene unclear. The germline CDR1 and CDR2 sequences are DFQATT and SNEGSKA (reference sequence). The CDR3 contains 11 residues. With 2 bases removed from V and 12 bases from J, the gap between germline ends came to 11 bases. The CDR3 DNA follows: TGCAGTGCTAGAAAACCTAGTTGGCAGTTCTTC. It encodes CSARKPSWQFF.

This clone is a singleton in its sample. The V gene is TRBV7-9, the J gene TRBJ2-1; no firm D call. Trimming removed 3 bases at V and 10 bases at J, with 16 bases between. The CDR3 covers 14 residues. Germline loops: CDR1 SEHNR, CDR2 FQNEAQ (reference sequence). The CDR3: CASSFGPRIKEQFF. The CDR3 DNA is TGTGCCAGCAGCTTCGGACCACGGATAAAAGAGCAGTTCTTC.

The chain uses TRBV9 and TRBJ2-5; 8 positions agree with TRBD2. V lost 1 base, J lost 5 bases, and 7 bases stayed unmatched. The germline V gene has CDR1 SGDLS and CDR2 YYNGEE. CDR3 length equals 15 residues. The CDR3 here is CASSVTGGPRETQYF. As DNA, the CDR3 is TGTGCCAGCAGCGTAACGGGGGGGCCCAGGGAGACCCAGTACTTC.

This clone was picked up a small number of times. The gene calls are TRBV5-1 and TRBJ2-1, with TRBD2 identical over 9 bases. Germline V CDR1 and CDR2: SGHRS, YFSETQ. This CDR3 has 16 amino acids. Trimming took 0 bases from V and 2 from J; bases not matched to a gene: 3. The CDR3 loop is CASSLATSGPYNEQFF. The DNA for the CDR3 is TGCGCCAGCAGCTTGGCGACTAGCGGCCCCTACAATGAGCAGTTCTTC.

V is TRBV9 and J is TRBJ1-5; 8 positions match TRBD1. Unmatched junction bases numbered 4, after V lost 5 bases and J lost 6 bases. This CDR3 spans 13 amino acids. Germline CDR1 and CDR2: SGDLS and YYNGEE. This CDR3 reads CASSMGTGQPQHF. CDR3 bases: TGTGCCAGCAGTATGGGGACAGGTCAGCCCCAGCATTTT.

This clone was picked up one time. The V gene is TRBV30, the J gene TRBJ2-7; 8 nucleotides line up with TRBD1. The CDR3 extends over 15 amino acids. The V gene's germline CDR1 is GTSNPN and CDR2 SVGIG (reference sequence). The ends lost 3 bases at V and 3 bases at J; junction bases unmatched: 10. The CDR3 sequence is CAWSPPGGTVYEQYF. Written as DNA, the CDR3 is TGTGCCTGGAGCCCCCCAGGGGGCACCGTCTACGAGCAGTACTTC.

Regarding this clone: This specimen includes other DNA sequences encoding the same CDR3. This chain uses TRBV6-5 with TRBJ2-1, with D perhaps TRBD1 or TRBD2 (5 bases each). V lost 6 bases, J lost 5 bases, and 14 bases lay in between. The CDR3 loop spans 14 amino acids. Looked up from germline, CDR1 is MNHEY and CDR2 is SVGAGI. For the CDR3, the DNA is TGTGCCAGCAGACGTTCCGGGACGGACAATGAGCAGTTCTTC. It encodes CASRRSGTDNEQFF.

The rearrangement uses TRBV6-6 and TRBJ1-5; TRBD1 matches 8 bases. Germline assignment: CDR1 MNHNY and CDR2 SVGAGI (reference sequence). The CDR3 runs 15 residues. V lost 0 bases and J lost 6; bases outside the gene matches: 4. CDR3 in amino acids: CASSYSEDRAQPQHF. As DNA, the CDR3 is TGTGCCAGCAGTTACTCGGAGGACAGGGCTCAGCCCCAGCATTTT.

This CDR3 is CASGSRQGGEKLFF. The CDR3 DNA sequence: TGTGCCAGCGGATCCCGTCAGGGCGGTGAAAAACTGTTTTTT. The chain is built from TRBV11-3 and TRBJ1-4; tentatively, D is TRBD1 (5 bases). The CDR3 runs 14 residues. Germline CDR1 is SGHNT and CDR2 is YENEEA. Trimming took off 8 bases at V and 7 bases at J, with 17 bases between the two ends. The variable domain in full, with the rest retrieved from reference TRBV11-3 and TRBJ1-4, is EAGVVQSPRYKIIEKKQPVAFWCNPISGHNTLYWYLQNLGQGPELLIRYENEEAVDDSQLPKDRFSAERLKGVDSTLKIQPAELGDSAVYLCASGSRQGGEKLFFGSGTQLSVL.

The chain recombines TRBV27 with TRBJ2-2; D is possibly TRBD2 (6 bases). The ends were cut back, 4 bases at V and 7 bases at J, with 19 bases in the middle. CDR1 MNHEY and CDR2 SMNVEV come from the germline V gene (reference sequence). This CDR3 is 16 amino acids long. The CDR3 DNA is TGTGCCAGCAGTTGGGGCGACCTGCGGGGTAACGGGGAGCTGTTTTTT. This gives the protein CASSWGDLRGNGELFF.

Comments on this clone: The same CDR3 arises from other DNA sequences in this sample as well. CDR3 in amino acids: CASSDRVNTEAFF. The CDR3 region has the DNA TGCGCCAGCAGCGACAGGGTGAACACTGAAGCTTTCTTT. This chain links TRBV5-1 with TRBJ1-1; 7 bases are shared with TRBD1. This CDR3 is built from 13 residues. CDR1 is SGHRS, CDR2 YFSETQ, per germline. Trimming removed 4 bases from V and 0 bases from J; junction bases left unmatched: 0.

This clone turned up a few times. This rearrangement joins TRBV7-9 to TRBJ1-4; D unresolved. This CDR3 region has 11 residues. V lost 1 base and J 13 bases, leaving 7 bases between the germline ends. The germline V gene has CDR1 SEHNR and CDR2 FQNEAQ (reference sequence). The CDR3 loop reads CASSLESGLFF. The CDR3, as DNA: TGTGCCAGCAGCTTAGAGTCGGGACTGTTTTTT. The full variable domain, in which reference TRBV7-9 and TRBJ1-4 provide the parts outside the CDR3, is DTGVSQNPRHKITKRGQNVTFRCDPISEHNRLYWYRQTLGQGPEFLTYFQNEAQLEKSRLLSDRFSAERPKGSFSTLEIQRTEQGDSAMYLCASSLESGLFFGSGTQLSVL.

The rearrangement uses TRBV19 and TRBJ1-2; D is perhaps TRBD1 (6 bases). The V end lost 3 bases, the J end lost 6 bases, and 11 bases lay between the germline ends. Germline lookup yields CDR1 LNHDA and CDR2 SQIVND (reference sequence). The CDR3 consists of 13 residues. The CDR3 spells CASSMGARDGYTF. CDR3 DNA: TGTGCCAGTAGTATGGGGGCCCGAGATGGCTACACCTTC.

This chain uses TRBV9 with TRBJ1-6; D unresolved. Germline V gene sequence: CDR1 SGDLS, CDR2 YYNGEE. This CDR3 comprises 15 residues. V was pared by 4 bases and J by 6 bases, with 14 bases between. The CDR3 sequence: CASSHPGGVNSPLHF. The CDR3 region has the DNA TGTGCCAGCAGCCACCCGGGCGGAGTTAATTCACCCCTCCACTTT.